The clone carrying this T cell receptor beta chain was detected ten times or more. The data were obtained in a study of blood T cells in healthy people across ages. The use of a sample-barcoded 5' primer and a J-beta primer mix characterized a second PCR of roughly 7 to 11 cycles. TCRdb re-called the 5' RACE reads through MiXCR, storing one row per CDR3 protein. The table lists about 620,000 distinct CDR3 sequences, about 50% of them singletons. After removal of 2 bases from V and 4 bases from J, the junction contained 12 bases not matched to a gene. This CDR3 is built from 18 residues. Researchers collected approximately 9.5 milliliters of peripheral blood from every single donor.

The source of this sequence is a woman of 80 years or more in good health. Material: blood. The chain joins TRBV12-3 or TRBV12-4 to TRBJ2-3; 10 positions agree with TRBD1. CDR3 nucleotides: TGTGCCAGCAGTTTAACACGAGACAGGGGGCGGTTTTCAGATACGCAGTATTTT. Protein: CASSLTRDRGRFSDTQYF.